The clone carrying this T cell receptor (beta chain) has a count of ten or more. Its specificity is unknown. The sample originates from a study of T cells in Graves' hyperthyroidism and ophthalmopathy. The CDR3 regions of TCR beta were amplified from RNA transcripts. An initial round of RT-PCR targeting the TCR CDR3 relied on the HTBI primer set. In TCRdb, the multiplex PCR reads were re-called with MiXCR into one record per CDR3 protein. Here the sample spans roughly 500,000 distinct CDR3 sequences, around 45% being singletons. CDR3 length: 13 amino acids. The germline V gene has CDR1 MNHNS and CDR2 SASEGT. The germline V and J ends were trimmed by 6 bases and 5 bases, with 14 bases remaining between them. Study-level points and caveats: Progression to ophthalmopathy was predicted a median of approximately seven months early.

The chain is built from TRBV6-1 and TRBJ2-7; D may be TRBD1 or TRBD2 (5 bases each). This TCR came from an adult woman with Graves' disease, either hyperthyroidism or ophthalmopathy (not recorded which). Source material: peripheral blood or thyroid tissue (not recorded which). The CDR3 nucleotides read TGTGCCAGCAGCGAAAAAGGGGAGCACGAGCAGTACTTC. Protein sequence: CASSEKGEHEQYF.